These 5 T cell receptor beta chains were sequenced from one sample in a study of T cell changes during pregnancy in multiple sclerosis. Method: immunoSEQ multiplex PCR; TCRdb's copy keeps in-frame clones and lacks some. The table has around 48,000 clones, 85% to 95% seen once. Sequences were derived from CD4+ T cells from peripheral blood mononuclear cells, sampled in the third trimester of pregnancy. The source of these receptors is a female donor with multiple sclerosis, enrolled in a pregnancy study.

Here the CDR3 DNA reads TGCAGCGGGACGACTAGCGGGAGAACCCCTAGATACAATGAGCAGTTCTTC. Translation gives CSGTTSGRTPRYNEQFF. The chain has TRBV29-1 and TRBJ2-1; 12 bases line up with TRBD2. V lost 7 bases, J lost 4 bases, and 14 bases stayed unmatched. Germline assignment: CDR1 SQVTM and CDR2 ANQGSEA. There are 17 residues in the CDR3.

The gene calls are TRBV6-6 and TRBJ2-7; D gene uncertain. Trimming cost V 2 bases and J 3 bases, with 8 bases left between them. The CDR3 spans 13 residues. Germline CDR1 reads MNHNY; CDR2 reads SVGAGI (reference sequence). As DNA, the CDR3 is TGTGCCAGCAGTTACAGCCAACTCTACGAGCAGTACTTC. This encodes CASSYSQLYEQYF.

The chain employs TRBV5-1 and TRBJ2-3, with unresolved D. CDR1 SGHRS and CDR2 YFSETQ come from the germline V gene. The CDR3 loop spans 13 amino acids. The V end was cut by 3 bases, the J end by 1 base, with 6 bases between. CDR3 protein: CASSSFRTDTQYF. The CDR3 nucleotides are TGCGCCAGCAGCTCCTTCCGCACAGATACGCAGTATTTT.

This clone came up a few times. The CDR3 spells CASSQSSGYSNQPQHF. CDR3 bases: TGTGCCAGTAGTCAATCGTCGGGTTATAGCAATCAGCCCCAGCATTTT. The chain has TRBV19 and TRBJ1-5; D is unresolved. Germline CDR1 and CDR2: LNHDA and SQIVND (reference sequence). Trimming left V 5 bases short and J 0 bases short, with 14 bases between. The CDR3 runs 16 residues. The full variable domain, with the rest looked up from reference TRBV19 and TRBJ1-5, is DGGITQSPKYLFRKEGQNVTLSCEQNLNHDAMYWYRQDPGQGLRLIYYSQIVNDFQKGDIAEGYSVSREKKESFPLTVTSAQKNPTAFYLCASSQSSGYSNQPQHFGDGTRLSIL.

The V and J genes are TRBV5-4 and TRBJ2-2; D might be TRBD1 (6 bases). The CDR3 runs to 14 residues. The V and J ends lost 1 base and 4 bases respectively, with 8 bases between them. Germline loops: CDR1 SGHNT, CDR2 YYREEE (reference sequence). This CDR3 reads CASSLKGVTGELFF. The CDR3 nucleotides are TGTGCCAGCAGCTTGAAGGGGGTCACCGGGGAGCTGTTTTTT. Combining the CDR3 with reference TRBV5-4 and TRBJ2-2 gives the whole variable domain ETGVTQSPTHLIKTRGQQVTLRCSSQSGHNTVSWYQQALGQGPQFIFQYYREEENGRGNFPPRFSGLQFPNYSSELNVNALELDDSALYLCASSLKGVTGELFFGEGSRLTVL.